These 26 T cell receptor beta chains originate from one sample sequenced in a study of prognosis after radiotherapy for stage I lung cancer. The study amplified the TCR beta CDR3 region from genomic DNA. This amplification was carried out by two rounds of multiplex PCR. Each TRBV and TRBJ gene had its own primer in the first PCR round. TCRdb ran MiXCR on the multiplex PCR reads and lists one entry per CDR3 protein. The sample includes 31,000 or so distinct CDR3 sequences, around 40% of them seen just once. The material was PBMCs, obtained before or after stereotactic body radiation therapy (not recorded which). These receptors came from a donor aged 50 or older with non-small cell lung cancer.

This clonotype was observed at least ten times. This may arise from a read error, as a much more abundant clone is one base away. V is TRBV11-2 and J is TRBJ2-7; TRBD1 agrees at 10 bases. The germline CDR1 and CDR2 sequences are SGHAT and FQNNGV. The length of the CDR3 is 16 residues. V lost 4 bases, J lost 9 bases, and 15 bases stayed unmatched. CDR3 sequence: CASSSKTGGAVDGQYF. The CDR3 nucleotides read TGTGCCAGCAGCTCAAAGACAGGGGGCGCGGTGGACGGGCAGTACTTC.

This sequence joins TRBV11-3 and TRBJ2-3; tentative D call: TRBD2 (6 bases). The CDR3 is made up of 20 amino acids. V was trimmed by 1 base and J by 4 bases, leaving 27 bases between them. The V gene's germline CDR1 is SGHNT and CDR2 YENEEA. CDR3 sequence: CASSLAWEVAEGGSADTQYF. The CDR3 nucleotides are TGTGCCAGCAGCTTAGCATGGGAGGTAGCGGAAGGTGGGTCGGCAGATACGCAGTATTTT.

The V call is TRBV20-1, the J call TRBJ2-1; D unresolved. Deletions cut 4 bases from V and 3 bases from J, with 19 bases between. This CDR3 has 16 amino acids. Germline CDR1 and CDR2: DFQATT and SNEGSKA (reference sequence). As DNA, the CDR3 is TGCAGTGCTAACCCCTTAACTATCGTGAGCTACAATGAGCAGTTCTTC. This codes for CSANPLTIVSYNEQFF.

The V call is TRBV20-1, the J call TRBJ1-2; no clear D gene. CDR3 length: 11 residues. Germline CDR1 is DFQATT and CDR2 is SNEGSKA (reference sequence). Deletions cut 5 bases from V and 8 bases from J, with 12 bases between. The CDR3 sequence is CSASESGGYTF. The CDR3 DNA sequence: TGCAGTGCTTCCGAGTCTGGGGGCTACACCTTC.

A note on this clonotype: The junction differs from germline at one of its ends, possibly a read error. The J gene is TRBJ2-1, the V gene TRBV7-9; D is possibly TRBD2 (5 bases). Per germline, CDR1 SEHNR and CDR2 FQNEAQ (reference sequence). This CDR3 is built from 15 residues. In nucleotides, the CDR3 is TGTGCCATCAGCCTGGGAGCTGTGTTGGGAAATGAGCAGTTCTTC. Its protein is CAISLGAVLGNEQFF.

CDR3 sequence: CASRQQADTQYF. The CDR3 nucleotides are TGTGCCAGCAGGCAGCAGGCAGATACGCAGTATTTT. This chain uses TRBV6-2 or TRBV6-3 with TRBJ2-3; D ambiguous. Trimming took 6 bases from V and 4 from J, leaving 8 bases between them. The germline V gene encodes CDR1 MNHEY and CDR2 SVGEGT. This CDR3 spans 12 amino acids.

This clonotype was seen once. CDR3 nucleotides: TGTGCCAGCAGCGGGACGGCCCAGGGTCCAGCTTTCTTT. Protein sequence: CASSGTAQGPAFF. This chain uses TRBV13 with TRBJ1-1, with a possible D match to TRBD1 (5 bases). This CDR3 has 13 residues. Per the germline V gene, CDR1 is PRHDT and CDR2 is FYEKMQ (reference sequence). V lost 5 bases to trimming and J lost 10 bases, with 17 bases between them.

The rearrangement joins TRBV20-1 to TRBJ1-3; 7 bases match TRBD1. Germline V gene data show CDR1 as DFQATT and CDR2 as SNEGSKA (reference sequence). The trim removed 1 base at V and 0 bases at J, leaving 9 bases unmatched. There are 17 residues in the CDR3. The DNA of the CDR3 is TGCAGTGCTAGAGTGCGGCAGGGGGTGCTCTCTGGAAACACCATATATTTT. Translated, it gives CSARVRQGVLSGNTIYF.

In the case of this clonotype: A far larger clone is one base from this, pointing to a likely read error. J is TRBJ1-1 and V is TRBV27, with D possibly TRBD1 on 7 matching bases. The DNA end favors TRBJ2-3, so the J call may be wrong. Germline V lookup: CDR1 MNHEY, CDR2 SMNVEV (reference sequence). The CDR3 totals 16 residues. In DNA form, the CDR3 reads TGTGCCAGCAGTTCTCCCTCCCGCAGGGGGGAATATACGCAGTATTTT. Its translation is CASSSPSRRGEYTQYF.

Note on this clonotype: The germline gene is not matched at one end of the junction; a read error may be the cause. The chain combines TRBV6-4 with TRBJ2-2; D might be TRBD1 (5 bases). CDR1 and CDR2 from the germline V gene are MRHNA and SNTAGT. The CDR3 is 15 amino acids. The CDR3 nucleotides are TGTGCCAGCAGTTACTCACCAGGGTCCACCGGTGATCTGTTTTTT. This codes for CASSYSPGSTGDLFF.

This clonotype showed up many times. This chain joins TRBV18 and TRBJ2-7, with D perhaps being TRBD1 or TRBD2 (5 bases each). The ends were cut back, 0 bases at V and 2 bases at J, with 17 bases in the middle. Germline CDR1 and CDR2: KGHSH and LQKENI. The CDR3 length is 17 residues. CDR3: CASSPPRTGTVTYEQYF. Here the CDR3 DNA reads TGTGCCAGCTCACCACCGAGAACCGGGACGGTGACCTACGAGCAGTACTTC.

In its sample, this clonotype was seen many times. This chain uses TRBV5-1 with TRBJ2-5, with D perhaps matching TRBD1 (5 bases). Germline values: CDR1 SGHRS, CDR2 YFSETQ. V dropped 0 bases and J dropped 0 bases, with 9 bases sitting between them. The length of the CDR3 is 15 residues. Here the CDR3 reads CASSLGGLYQETQYF. CDR3 coding DNA: TGCGCCAGCAGCTTGGGGGGCTTGTACCAAGAGACCCAGTACTTC.

Many counts were recorded for this clonotype. The chain combines TRBV19 with TRBJ1-1, with D perhaps matching TRBD1 (5 bases). In germline, CDR1 is LNHDA, CDR2 SQIVND (reference sequence). The ends were cut back, 2 bases at V and 0 bases at J, with 16 bases in the middle. The CDR3 runs to 17 residues. The chain's CDR3 is CASSIPARVGMNTEAFF. The CDR3 DNA is TGTGCCAGTAGTATACCCGCCAGGGTCGGAATGAACACTGAAGCTTTCTTT.

The chain employs TRBV6-1 and TRBJ2-7, with 8 bases lining up with TRBD2. CDR1 and CDR2 from the germline V gene are MNHNS and SASEGT. The CDR3 sequence is 13 residues long. The J segment lost 7 bases and the V segment lost 8 bases, leaving 10 bases of the junction unmatched. The DNA for the CDR3 is TGTGCCAGCCGGGGGGGTAGTATAAGGGAGCAGTACTTC. This encodes CASRGGSIREQYF.

This clonotype was observed many times. This chain connects TRBV2 to TRBJ1-3; the match to TRBD1 covers 7 bases. From germline, CDR1 is SNHLY and CDR2 FYNNEI. The V gene end was trimmed by 3 bases and the J gene end by 0 bases; junction bases not matched to a gene: 8. The CDR3 length is 17 residues. The CDR3 loop is CASSDRQGEYSGNTIYF. DNA of the CDR3: TGTGCCAGCAGTGACAGGCAGGGGGAGTACTCTGGAAACACCATATATTTT.

This clonotype was picked up one time. One base separates it from a far larger clone, so it is likely a read error. This sequence joins TRBV6-1 and TRBJ2-1; D gene unclear. The J call may be faulty, since TRBJ2-6 better matches the DNA end. Germline V gene lookup returns CDR1 MNHNS and CDR2 SASEGT. The CDR3 is 16 amino acids. The CDR3 nucleotides are TGTGCCAGCAGCGTGTCTTTGTGGGAAGGGGCCAACGTCCTGACTTTC. Its protein is CASSVSLWEGANVLTF.

There are many counts of this clonotype. The V gene is TRBV5-1, the J gene TRBJ2-3; no firm D call. Germline-derived CDR1 and CDR2 are SGHRS and YFSETQ. There are 15 residues in the CDR3. V was clipped by 0 bases and J by 0 bases, with 8 bases between them. The CDR3 loop is CASSLEGSSTDTQYF. CDR3 in DNA: TGCGCCAGCAGCTTGGAAGGGTCGAGCACAGATACGCAGTATTTT.

There are many counts of this clonotype. The gene calls are TRBV30 and TRBJ1-2; D not resolved. There are 14 residues in the CDR3. V lost 7 bases, J lost 4 bases, and 19 bases lay in between. Germline V gene lookup returns CDR1 GTSNPN and CDR2 SVGIG (reference sequence). The CDR3 spells CAFALGLIGYGYTF. DNA for the CDR3: TGTGCCTTCGCCCTAGGTCTGATCGGCTATGGCTACACCTTC. The complete variable domain, with remaining parts taken from reference TRBV30 and TRBJ1-2, reads SQTIHQWPATLVQPVGSPLSLECTVEGTSNPNLYWYRQAAGRGLQLLFYSVGIGQISSEVPQNLSASRPQDRQFILSSKKLLLSDSGFYLCAFALGLIGYGYTFGSGTRLTVV.

About this clonotype: This sequence is one base from a far larger clone and is likely a read error. The rearrangement links TRBV6-4 to TRBJ1-2; D unclear. From germline, CDR1 is MRHNA and CDR2 SNTAGT. The CDR3 sequence is 15 residues long. The V gene lost 5 bases and the J gene lost 2 bases, with 15 bases spanning the gap. This chain's CDR3 is CASSTTWTANYGYTF. CDR3 nucleotides: TGTGCCAGCAGTACAACCTGGACGGCAAACTATGGCTACACCTTC.

The genes are TRBV28 and TRBJ2-7; the D gene is possibly TRBD1 (7 bases). The CDR3 covers 17 residues. The V gene lost 5 bases and the J gene lost 2 bases, with 22 bases spanning the gap. CDR1 and CDR2 from the germline V gene are MDHEN and SYDVKM. Here the CDR3 reads CASSEIAGTAITYEQYF. In DNA, the CDR3 is TGTGCCAGCAGTGAAATTGCGGGGACAGCTATTACCTACGAGCAGTACTTC.

Remarks on this clonotype: One base separates it from a far larger clone, so it is likely a read error. The V and J genes are TRBV6-4 and TRBJ1-2; perhaps TRBD1 as D (6 bases). This CDR3 spans 13 amino acids. Germline lookup yields CDR1 MRHNA and CDR2 SNTAGT. CDR3 DNA sequence: TGTGCCAGCAGCGAGGACAGTAACTATTGCTACACCTTC. Translation gives CASSEDSNYCYTF.

This clonotype was found many times. This CDR3 is CASSPNTGELFF. The CDR3 nucleotides are TGTGCCAGCAGCCCGAACACCGGGGAGCTGTTTTTT. The rearrangement joins TRBV7-9 to TRBJ2-2; D is unresolved. Germline V gene lookup returns CDR1 SEHNR and CDR2 FQNEAQ (reference sequence). The CDR3 has 12 amino acids. V lost 5 bases, J lost 0 bases, and 1 base lay in between.

This clonotype was recorded many times. The V call is TRBV5-1, the J call TRBJ1-6, with 7 bases lining up with TRBD1. Germline CDR1 is SGHRS and CDR2 is YFSETQ. There are 14 residues in the CDR3. J was trimmed by 10 bases and V by 4 bases; bases with no gene match: 8. CDR3 nucleotide sequence: TGCGCCAGCAGCCCTGACAGGGCTTGGTCACCCCTCCACTTT. Translating it yields CASSPDRAWSPLHF.

This clonotype has at least ten counts. This rearrangement joins TRBV29-1 to TRBJ1-4, with TRBD1 as a possible D gene (5 bases). CDR1 and CDR2 from the germline V gene are SQVTM and ANQGSEA. The CDR3 runs 12 residues. V gave up 4 bases and J gave up 6 bases, with 9 bases separating them. CDR3 DNA: TGCAGCGTTGGTGGGGGTGATGAAAAACTGTTTTTT. This encodes CSVGGGDEKLFF.

This clonotype was seen only once. A much larger clonotype is one base distant, so this may be a read error. V gene TRBV4-1 combines with J gene TRBJ2-7; 7 nucleotides agree with TRBD1. The germline gives CDR1 MGHRA, CDR2 YSYEKL. This CDR3 has 15 amino acids. V was clipped by 7 bases and J by 3 bases; unmatched bases: 12. In DNA form, the CDR3 reads TGCGCCAGCATCCCCGGTTTTGCAGGGGGCTACGAGCAGTACTTC. Encoded protein: CASIPGFAGGYEQYF.

This clonotype was recorded many times. The rearrangement links TRBV7-6 to TRBJ2-1; tentative D call: TRBD1 (5 bases). This CDR3 contains 14 residues. Germline loops: CDR1 SGHVS, CDR2 FNYEAQ. Trimming took off 1 base at V and 2 bases at J, with 6 bases between the two ends. CDR3 region: CASSLGGTYNEQFF. Here the CDR3 DNA reads TGTGCCAGCAGCTTAGGGGGCACCTACAATGAGCAGTTCTTC.